This TCR beta chain originates from a study of long-term antiretroviral therapy in people with HIV. This CDR3 comprises 13 residues. CDR1 is SGHDT and CDR2 is YYEEEE in the germline V gene. Deletions cut 4 bases from V and 3 bases from J, with 10 bases between. Study findings and constraints: Pre-ART-expanded clones dominated the repertoire at all time points. Whereas controls had wider CDR3 length ranges, HIV repertoires had narrower ones.

Sequencing relied on immunoSEQ assay v3.0, run at survey level. Samples were sequenced targeting 40,000-50,000 T-cell genomes each. Generated by immunoSEQ multiplex PCR, the TCRdb table keeps only in-frame clones and is missing some. The table lists over 30,000 clones, over 60% of them singletons. Of note for this clone: Its specificity is unknown.

The input for sequencing was unsorted PBMCs, taken 2 years after starting antiretroviral therapy. The chain couples TRBV5-6 to TRBJ1-2; D gene uncertain. The sequence was obtained from a woman aged 45-60 years with HIV. The CDR3 spells CASSKTDYYGYTF. The CDR3 nucleotides read TGTGCCAGCAGCAAGACGGACTACTATGGCTACACCTTC.